The next 20 T cell receptor beta chains were all read from a single sample in a study of T cells in women clearing cervical HPV infection. Clones were sequenced by immunoSEQ multiplex PCR, and TCRdb holds only the in-frame ones, with some missing. Its table records around 39,000 clones. Sequencing was done on a sample of blood buffy coat. All receptors come from a woman between 18 and 69 years old with a cervical HPV16 infection that either progressed to CIN3+ or cleared (not recorded which).

On this clone itself: The CDR3 goes on 3 residues after the read ends, and that part is filled in from the germline J gene. V gene TRBV18 combines with J gene TRBJ2-7, with 7 nucleotides matching TRBD1. This CDR3 comprises 15 residues. Trimming cost V 0 bases and J 3 bases; bases outside gene matches: 5. Germline assignment: CDR1 KGHSH and CDR2 LQKENI. CDR3 residues: CASSPPGQLSYEQYF. CDR3 DNA (partial): TGTGCCAGCTCACCACCGGGACAGCTAAGCTACGAG.

On this clone: The CDR3 end is not reached by the read, which stops 3 residues before it; the germline J gene fills it in. This chain links TRBV6-1 with TRBJ1-2, with D perhaps matching TRBD1 (5 bases). The germline V gene encodes CDR1 MNHNS and CDR2 SASEGT. The CDR3 contains 13 residues. V dropped 3 bases and J dropped 2 bases, with 7 bases sitting between them. CDR3 in amino acids: CASSDRVNYGYTF. The covered CDR3 bases are TGTGCCAGCAGTGACAGGGTCAACTATGGC.

Worth noting for this clone: The read ends 3 residues before the CDR3 terminus; that terminus is restored from the germline J gene. This chain joins TRBV19 and TRBJ2-4, with D possibly TRBD2 on 6 matching bases. Germline V gives CDR1 LNHDA, CDR2 SQIVND (reference sequence). The CDR3 is 19 amino acids. V lost 5 bases and J 1 base, leaving 24 bases between the germline ends. CDR3 DNA, as far as it was read: TGTGCCAGTAGTGTTCGGATGCGGGGCCCCCCTGAGGCCAAAAACATT. It translates to CASSVRMRGPPEAKNI. The whole CDR3 sequence reads CASSVRMRGPPEAKNIQYF.

CDR3 sequence reads: CASSPGPGQVYTSTEAFF. The CDR3 bases that were read are TGTGCCAGTAGCCCCGGCCCGGGACAGGTTTATACGAGCACTGAA. The chain carries TRBV19 and TRBJ1-1; 8 bases match TRBD1. Coverage ceases 3 residues before the CDR3 finishes, and the germline J gene fills in the end. The CDR3 runs to 18 residues. V was pared by 6 bases and J by 4 bases, with 19 bases of the junction left unmatched. Germline V CDR1 and CDR2: LNHDA, SQIVND (reference sequence). Full variable domain (missing parts from reference TRBV19 and TRBJ1-1): DGGITQSPKYLFRKEGQNVTLSCEQNLNHDAMYWYRQDPGQGLRLIYYSQIVNDFQKGDIAEGYSVSREKKESFPLTVTSAQKNPTAFYLCASSPGPGQVYTSTEAFFGQGTRLTVV.

A remark on this clone: With the read ending 3 residues before the CDR3 end, the germline J gene is used to fill in that end. The chain combines TRBV6-1 with TRBJ1-5, with 7 bases fitting TRBD1. CDR1 and CDR2 (germline): MNHNS, SASEGT. The CDR3 runs to 16 residues. After removal of 2 bases from V and 4 bases from J, the junction contained 8 bases not matched to a gene. CDR3 bases read: TGTGCCAGCAGTGAAATGAGGGGGCAGAAAAATCAGCCC. This encodes CASSEMRGQKNQP. The complete CDR3 reads CASSEMRGQKNQPQHF.

Comment on this clone: The germline gene is not matched at one end of the junction; a read error may be the cause. The observed sequence ends 3 residues before the CDR3 terminus, with the missing tail filled in from the germline J gene. J is TRBJ2-7 and V is TRBV4-2; 11 nucleotides agree with TRBD2. Germline CDR1 and CDR2: LGHNA and YNFKEQ. The CDR3 length is 15 residues. The CDR3 sequence: CASSPLAGGRDEQYF. The DNA read from the CDR3 is TGCGCCAGCAGCCCTCTAGCGGGAGGAAGAGACGAG.

For this clone: Read coverage stops 3 residues before the CDR3 terminus; the germline J gene supplies the remainder. This chain links TRBV5-4 with TRBJ1-6; 11 nucleotides match TRBD1. The CDR3 is 15 residues long. V was pared by 4 bases and J by 9 bases, with 6 bases of the junction left unmatched. Germline V lookup: CDR1 SGHNT, CDR2 YYREEE (reference sequence). CDR3 amino acids: CASSGTGGISSPLHF. The CDR3 bases that were read are TGTGCCAGCAGCGGGACAGGGGGTATTAGTTCACCC. The full variable domain, its missing parts supplied by reference TRBV5-4 and TRBJ1-6, is ETGVTQSPTHLIKTRGQQVTLRCSSQSGHNTVSWYQQALGQGPQFIFQYYREEENGRGNFPPRFSGLQFPNYSSELNVNALELDDSALYLCASSGTGGISSPLHFGNGTRLTVT.

The sequenced CDR3 bases are TGTGCCAGCAGCCTCCGGTGGTCCACCTCCACAGATACG. It specifies CASSLRWSTSTDT. The complete CDR3 reads CASSLRWSTSTDTQYF. The chain joins TRBV7-8 to TRBJ2-3; the D is unclear. The read ends 3 residues early relative to the CDR3; the germline J gene fills the gap. Germline values: CDR1 SGHVS, CDR2 FQNEAQ. V was shortened by 5 bases and J by 2 bases, with 17 bases between the two germline ends. The CDR3 is 16 residues long.

Of note for this clone: Coverage ceases 3 residues before the CDR3 finishes, and the germline J gene fills in the end. V usage is TRBV20-1 and J usage is TRBJ2-3; 10 nucleotides line up with TRBD2. V shed 4 bases and J 3 bases; nucleotides not matched to a gene: 4. This CDR3 is built from 14 residues. The V gene's germline CDR1 is DFQATT and CDR2 SNEGSKA (reference sequence). Incomplete CDR3 DNA: TGCAGTGCTAAGCGGGAGGGCCTAACAGATACG. Protein: CSAKREGLTDT. The full CDR3 protein reads CSAKREGLTDTQYF.

The CDR3 bases that were read are TGTGCCAGCAGCCAAGATGGAGGGCTAGCGAAGGCCGAGACC. It translates to CASSQDGGLAKAET. The full-length CDR3 reads as CASSQDGGLAKAETQYF. V gene TRBV4-2 combines with J gene TRBJ2-5; TRBD2 might be the D (6 bases). The read ends 3 residues before the CDR3 terminus; that terminus is restored from the germline J gene. Trimming cost V 0 bases and J 5 bases, with 19 bases left between them. Germline CDR1 and CDR2: LGHNA and YNFKEQ. The CDR3 consists of 17 residues.

Turning to this clone: The read is 3 residues too short to cover the CDR3 end, so that end is filled in from the germline J gene. This chain links TRBV19 with TRBJ1-2; D might be TRBD1 (5 bases). V gave up 1 base and J gave up 7 bases, with 16 bases separating them. Germline CDR1 is LNHDA and CDR2 is SQIVND (reference sequence). The CDR3 runs 15 residues. The chain's CDR3 is CASSIGPAGDGGYTF. Incomplete CDR3 DNA: TGTGCCAGTAGTATAGGCCCCGCGGGGGATGGTGGC.

To note about this clone: The junction shows a germline mismatch at one end, possibly a read error. The CDR3 extends 3 residues past the end of the read, so its final part is completed from the germline J gene. The same CDR3 can be traced to other DNA sequences in this sample. The chain joins TRBV11-2 to TRBJ2-7; D gene unclear. Germline V lookup: CDR1 SGHAT, CDR2 FQNNGV. The CDR3 is 13 amino acids. CDR3 protein: CASSFLNSYEQYF. The part of the CDR3 DNA that was read is TGTGCTAGCAGCTTCCTTAATTCCTACGAG.

On this clone: The DNA ends 3 residues before the CDR3 does, and the rest of the CDR3 is filled in from the germline J gene. This chain uses TRBV7-2 with TRBJ1-1, with 10 bases lining up with TRBD1. This CDR3 has 13 amino acids. Looked up from germline, CDR1 is SGHTA and CDR2 is FQGNSA. Partial CDR3 DNA: TGTGCCAGCAGCCTAACGACAGGGGGCAGA. Residues: CASSLTTGGR. The entire CDR3 is CASSLTTGGRAFF.

Concerning this clone: Sequencing ends 3 residues short of the CDR3 end; the germline J gene provides the rest. The gene calls are TRBV6-2 or TRBV6-3 and TRBJ1-2; 7 bases line up with TRBD1. The CDR3 spans 15 residues. Looked up from germline, CDR1 is MNHEY and CDR2 is SVGEGT. The V and J ends lost 2 bases and 5 bases, in that order; junction bases with no gene match: 8. The CDR3 here is CASSYLSGTEYGYTF. Partial CDR3 DNA: TGTGCCAGCAGTTACCTCTCCGGGACAGAATATGGC.

A remark on this clone: One end of the junction fails to match germline, which may point to a read error. The observed sequence ends 3 residues before the CDR3 terminus, with the missing tail filled in from the germline J gene. The chain links TRBV7-2 to TRBJ2-4, with D maybe TRBD1 (6 bases). Germline loops: CDR1 SGHTA, CDR2 FQGNSA. CDR3 length equals 15 residues. The CDR3 loop reads CASTLLLTNRDIQYF. Partial CDR3 DNA: TGTGCCAGCACCTTACTACTCACTAACAGGGACATT. The full variable domain, completed using reference TRBV7-2 and TRBJ2-4, is GAGVSQSPSNKVTEKGKDVELRCDPISGHTALYWYRQSLGQGLEFLIYFQGNSAPDKSGLPSDRFSAERTGGSVSTLTIQRTQQEDSAVYLCASTLLLTNRDIQYFGAGTRLSVL.

Concerning this clone: The observed sequence ends 3 residues before the CDR3 terminus, with the missing tail filled in from the germline J gene. The rearrangement joins TRBV20-1 to TRBJ1-1; 9 nucleotides match TRBD1. Germline trimming cut 0 bases from V and 4 bases from J; bases unmatched to any gene: 6. The CDR3 runs 15 residues. Germline V lookup: CDR1 DFQATT, CDR2 SNEGSKA (reference sequence). This chain's CDR3 is CSAREGDRVSTEAFF. CDR3 bases read: TGCAGTGCTAGAGAAGGGGACAGGGTGAGCACTGAA.

Regarding this clone: The CDR3 goes on 3 residues after the read ends, and that part is filled in from the germline J gene. The gene calls are TRBV2 and TRBJ2-4; the D gene is possibly TRBD2 (5 bases). Looked up from germline, CDR1 is SNHLY and CDR2 is FYNNEI. The CDR3 sequence is 15 residues long. Trimming cost V 6 bases and J 0 bases, with 12 bases left between them. The CDR3: CASRYIRGAKNIQYF. The covered CDR3 bases are TGTGCCAGCAGGTACATTCGGGGAGCCAAAAACATT.

Of note for this clone: Read data end 3 residues before the CDR3 end; the end is taken from the germline J gene. The genes are TRBV6-2 or TRBV6-3 and TRBJ2-3, with TRBD1 as a possible D gene (5 bases). V was shortened by 6 bases and J by 6 bases, with 10 bases between the two germline ends. The CDR3 sequence is 12 residues long. Germline V gives CDR1 MNHEY, CDR2 SVGEGT. The CDR3 bases that were read are TGTGCCAGCAGCATTTGGGGCGATACG. Its protein is CASSIWGDT. The entire CDR3 is CASSIWGDTQYF.

Turning to this clone: Coverage ceases 3 residues before the CDR3 finishes, and the germline J gene fills in the end. The J gene is TRBJ1-2, the V gene TRBV7-7; tentatively, D is TRBD1 (5 bases). The CDR3 sequence is 14 residues long. In germline, CDR1 is SSHAT, CDR2 FNYEAQ (reference sequence). The sequenced part of the CDR3 DNA is TGTGCCAGCAGCACCCCGGGACTAAATTACGAC. Amino acids: CASSTPGLNYD. The whole CDR3 protein is CASSTPGLNYDYTF.

With respect to this clone: The CDR3 end lies 3 residues beyond the end of the read and is filled in from the germline J gene. V gene TRBV6-2 or TRBV6-3 combines with J gene TRBJ1-2, with D maybe TRBD1 (5 bases). Germline V gives CDR1 MNHEY, CDR2 SVGEGT. The CDR3 length is 14 residues. V lost 0 bases, J lost 2 bases, and 7 bases lay in between. CDR3 DNA, as far as it was read: TGTGCCAGCAGTTACTCTAACAGGAACTATGGC. Translation gives CASSYSNRNYG. The whole CDR3 is CASSYSNRNYGYTF.